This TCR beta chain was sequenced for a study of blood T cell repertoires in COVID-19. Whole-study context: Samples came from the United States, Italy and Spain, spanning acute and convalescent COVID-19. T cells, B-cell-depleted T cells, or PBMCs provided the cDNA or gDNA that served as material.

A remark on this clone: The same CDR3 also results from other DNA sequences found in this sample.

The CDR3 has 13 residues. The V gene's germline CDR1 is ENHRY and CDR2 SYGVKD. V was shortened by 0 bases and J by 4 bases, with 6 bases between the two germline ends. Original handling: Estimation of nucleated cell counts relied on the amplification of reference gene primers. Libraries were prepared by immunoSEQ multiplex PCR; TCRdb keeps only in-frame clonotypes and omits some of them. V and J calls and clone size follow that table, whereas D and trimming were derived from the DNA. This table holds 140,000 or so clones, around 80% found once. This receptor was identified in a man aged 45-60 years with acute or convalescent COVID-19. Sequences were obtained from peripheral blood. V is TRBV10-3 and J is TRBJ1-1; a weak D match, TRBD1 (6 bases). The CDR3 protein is CAISESGGTEAFF. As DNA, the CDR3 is TGTGCCATCAGTGAGTCAGGGGGCACTGAAGCTTTCTTT.